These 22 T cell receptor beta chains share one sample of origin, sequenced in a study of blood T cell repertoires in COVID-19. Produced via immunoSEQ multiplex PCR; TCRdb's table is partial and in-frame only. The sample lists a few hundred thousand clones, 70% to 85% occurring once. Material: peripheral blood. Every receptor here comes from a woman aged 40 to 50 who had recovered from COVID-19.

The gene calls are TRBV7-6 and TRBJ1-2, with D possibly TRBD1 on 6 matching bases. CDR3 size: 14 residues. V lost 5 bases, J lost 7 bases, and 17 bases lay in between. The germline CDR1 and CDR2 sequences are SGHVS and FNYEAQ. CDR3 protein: CASSPRTVESGYTF. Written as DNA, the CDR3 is TGTGCCAGCAGCCCAAGGACAGTAGAAAGTGGCTACACCTTC.

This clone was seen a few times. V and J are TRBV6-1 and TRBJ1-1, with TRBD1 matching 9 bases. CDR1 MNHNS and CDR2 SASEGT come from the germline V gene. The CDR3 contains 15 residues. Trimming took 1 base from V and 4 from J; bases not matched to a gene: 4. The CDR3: CASSEVWTGVTEAFF. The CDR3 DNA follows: TGTGCCAGCAGTGAAGTTTGGACAGGGGTCACTGAAGCTTTCTTT.

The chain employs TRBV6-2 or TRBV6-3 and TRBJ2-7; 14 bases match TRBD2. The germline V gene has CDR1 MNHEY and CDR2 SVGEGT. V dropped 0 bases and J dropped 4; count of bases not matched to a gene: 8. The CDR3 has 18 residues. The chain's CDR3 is CASSYSTSGGASGYEQYF. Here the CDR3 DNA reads TGTGCCAGCAGTTACTCGACTAGCGGGGGGGCCTCAGGATACGAGCAGTACTTC.

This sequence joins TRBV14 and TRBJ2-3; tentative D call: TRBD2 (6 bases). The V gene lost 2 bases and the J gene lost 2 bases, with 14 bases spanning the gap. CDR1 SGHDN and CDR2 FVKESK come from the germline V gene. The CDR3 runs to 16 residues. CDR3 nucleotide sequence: TGTGCCAGCAGCCAATTGACGGGGGATTTCACAGATACGCAGTATTTT. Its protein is CASSQLTGDFTDTQYF.

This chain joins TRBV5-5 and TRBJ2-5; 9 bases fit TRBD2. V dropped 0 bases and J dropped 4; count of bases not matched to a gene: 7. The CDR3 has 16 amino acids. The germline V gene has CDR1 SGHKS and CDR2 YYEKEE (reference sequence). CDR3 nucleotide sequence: TGTGCCAGCAGCTTGGTTGCGCGGGGGGGCTCAGAGACCCAGTACTTC. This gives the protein CASSLVARGGSETQYF.

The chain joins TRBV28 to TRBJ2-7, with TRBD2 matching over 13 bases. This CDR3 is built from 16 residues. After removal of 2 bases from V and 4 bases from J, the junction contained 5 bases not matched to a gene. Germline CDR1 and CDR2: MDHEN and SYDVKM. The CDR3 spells CASSLTSGGARYEQYF. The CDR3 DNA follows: TGTGCCAGCAGTTTAACTAGCGGGGGGGCTCGGTACGAGCAGTACTTC.

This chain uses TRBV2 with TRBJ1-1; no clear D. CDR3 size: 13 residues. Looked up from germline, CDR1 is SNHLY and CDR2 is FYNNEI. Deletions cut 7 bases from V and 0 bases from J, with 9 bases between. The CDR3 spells CASILELNTEAFF. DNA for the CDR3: TGTGCCAGCATACTGGAGTTGAACACTGAAGCTTTCTTT.

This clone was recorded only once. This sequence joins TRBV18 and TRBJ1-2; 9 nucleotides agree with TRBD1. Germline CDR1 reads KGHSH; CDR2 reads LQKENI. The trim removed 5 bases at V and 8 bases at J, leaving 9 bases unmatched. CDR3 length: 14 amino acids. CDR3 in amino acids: CASSTAQGARGYTF. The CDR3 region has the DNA TGTGCCAGCTCAACAGCACAGGGGGCGCGCGGCTACACCTTC.

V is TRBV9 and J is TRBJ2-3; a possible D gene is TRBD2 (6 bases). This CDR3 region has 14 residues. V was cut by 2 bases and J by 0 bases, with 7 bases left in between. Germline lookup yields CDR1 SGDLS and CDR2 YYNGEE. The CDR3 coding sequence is TGTGCCAGCAGCGTGGGGACTAGCACAGATACGCAGTATTTT. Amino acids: CASSVGTSTDTQYF.

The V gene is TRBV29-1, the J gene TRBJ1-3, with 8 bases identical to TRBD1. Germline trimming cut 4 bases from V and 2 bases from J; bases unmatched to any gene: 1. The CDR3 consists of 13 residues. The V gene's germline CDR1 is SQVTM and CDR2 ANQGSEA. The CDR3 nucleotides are TGCAGCGTTGCAGGGGGCCCTGGAAACACCATATATTTT. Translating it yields CSVAGGPGNTIYF.

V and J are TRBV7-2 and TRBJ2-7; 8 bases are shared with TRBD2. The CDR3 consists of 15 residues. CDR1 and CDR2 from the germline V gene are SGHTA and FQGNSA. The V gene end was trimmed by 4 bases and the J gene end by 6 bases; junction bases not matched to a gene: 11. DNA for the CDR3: TGTGCCAGCAGCTCGCCGGGACTAGGGGACGGCGAGCAGTACTTC. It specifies CASSSPGLGDGEQYF.

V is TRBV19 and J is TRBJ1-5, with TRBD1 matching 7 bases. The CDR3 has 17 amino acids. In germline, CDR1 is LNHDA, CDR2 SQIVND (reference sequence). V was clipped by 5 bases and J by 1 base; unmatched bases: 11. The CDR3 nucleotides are TGTGCCAGTAGTGGGGACAGTTCCCCCCTAAGCAATCAGCCCCAGCATTTT. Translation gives CASSGDSSPLSNQPQHF.

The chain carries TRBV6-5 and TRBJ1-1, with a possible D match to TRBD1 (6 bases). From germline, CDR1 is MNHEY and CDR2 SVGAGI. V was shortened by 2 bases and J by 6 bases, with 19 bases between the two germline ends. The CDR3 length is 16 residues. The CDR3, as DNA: TGTGCCAGCAGTTACGGGTCAGGGGCGGATCGCGCTGAAGCTTTCTTT. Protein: CASSYGSGADRAEAFF.

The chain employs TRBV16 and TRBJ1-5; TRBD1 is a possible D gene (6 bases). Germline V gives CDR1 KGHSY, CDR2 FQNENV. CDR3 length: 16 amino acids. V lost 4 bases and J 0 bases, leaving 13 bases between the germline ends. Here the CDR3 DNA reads TGTGCCAGCAGCCGAGGCAGGGGTTCTAGCAATCAGCCCCAGCATTTT. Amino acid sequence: CASSRGRGSSNQPQHF.

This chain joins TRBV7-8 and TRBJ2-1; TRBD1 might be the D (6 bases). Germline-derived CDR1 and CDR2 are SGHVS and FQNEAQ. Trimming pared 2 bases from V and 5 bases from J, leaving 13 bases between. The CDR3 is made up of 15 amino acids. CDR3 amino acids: CASSLWTDPNNEQFF. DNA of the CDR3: TGTGCCAGCAGCTTATGGACAGATCCTAACAATGAGCAGTTCTTC.

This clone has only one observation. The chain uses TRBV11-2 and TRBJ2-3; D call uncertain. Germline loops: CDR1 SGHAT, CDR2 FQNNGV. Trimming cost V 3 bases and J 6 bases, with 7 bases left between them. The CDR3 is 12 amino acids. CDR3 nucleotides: TGTGCCAGCAGCTTTATAGAGGATACGCAGTATTTT. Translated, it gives CASSFIEDTQYF.

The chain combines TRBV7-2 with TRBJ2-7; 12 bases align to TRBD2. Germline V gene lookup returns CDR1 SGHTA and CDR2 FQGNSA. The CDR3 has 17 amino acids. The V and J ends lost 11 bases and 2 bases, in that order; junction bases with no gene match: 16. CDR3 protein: CAVRNPSGGADAYEQYF. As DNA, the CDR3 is TGTGCCGTTAGAAATCCTAGCGGGGGGGCCGATGCCTACGAGCAGTACTTC.

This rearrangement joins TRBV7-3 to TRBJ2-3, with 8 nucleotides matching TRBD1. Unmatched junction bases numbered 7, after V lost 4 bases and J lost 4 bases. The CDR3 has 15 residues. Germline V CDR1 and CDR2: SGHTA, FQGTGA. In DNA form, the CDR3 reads TGTGCCAGCAGCTCTGGGACAGGAGCCGCAGATACGCAGTATTTT. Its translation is CASSSGTGAADTQYF. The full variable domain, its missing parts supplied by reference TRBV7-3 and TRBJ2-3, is GAGVSQTPSNKVTEKGKYVELRCDPISGHTALYWYRQSLGQGPEFLIYFQGTGAADDSGLPNDRFFAVRPEGSVSTLKIQRTERGDSAVYLCASSSGTGAADTQYFGPGTRLTVL.

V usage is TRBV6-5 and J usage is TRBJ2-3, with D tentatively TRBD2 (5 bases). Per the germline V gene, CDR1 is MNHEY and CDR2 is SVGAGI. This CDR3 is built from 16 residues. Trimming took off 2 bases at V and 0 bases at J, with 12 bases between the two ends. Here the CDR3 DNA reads TGTGCCAGCAGTTACGATCCCCAGCGGAGCACAGATACGCAGTATTTT. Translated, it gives CASSYDPQRSTDTQYF.

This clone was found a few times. The CDR3 reads CASSRGQELNSPLHF. Written as DNA, the CDR3 is TGTGCCAGCAGCCGCGGACAGGAGCTTAATTCACCCCTCCACTTT. The chain has TRBV3-1 (or the pseudogene TRBV3-2) and TRBJ1-6; 7 bases are a match to TRBD1. Germline CDR1 and CDR2: LGHDT and YNNKEL (reference sequence). V dropped 4 bases and J dropped 6; count of bases not matched to a gene: 6. CDR3 length: 15 amino acids.

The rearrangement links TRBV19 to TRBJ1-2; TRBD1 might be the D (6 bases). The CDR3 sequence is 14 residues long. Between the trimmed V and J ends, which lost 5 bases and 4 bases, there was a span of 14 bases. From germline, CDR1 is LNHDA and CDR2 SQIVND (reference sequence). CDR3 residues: CASSVSRGRYGYTF. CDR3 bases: TGTGCCAGTAGTGTCTCCAGGGGACGCTATGGCTACACCTTC.

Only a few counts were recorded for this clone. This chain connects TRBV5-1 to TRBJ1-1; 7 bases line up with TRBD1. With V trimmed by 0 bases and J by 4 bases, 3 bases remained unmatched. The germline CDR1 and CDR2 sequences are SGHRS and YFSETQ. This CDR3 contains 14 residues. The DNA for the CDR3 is TGCGCCAGCAGCTTGGGGTCAGGGGGCACTGAAGCTTTCTTT. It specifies CASSLGSGGTEAFF.